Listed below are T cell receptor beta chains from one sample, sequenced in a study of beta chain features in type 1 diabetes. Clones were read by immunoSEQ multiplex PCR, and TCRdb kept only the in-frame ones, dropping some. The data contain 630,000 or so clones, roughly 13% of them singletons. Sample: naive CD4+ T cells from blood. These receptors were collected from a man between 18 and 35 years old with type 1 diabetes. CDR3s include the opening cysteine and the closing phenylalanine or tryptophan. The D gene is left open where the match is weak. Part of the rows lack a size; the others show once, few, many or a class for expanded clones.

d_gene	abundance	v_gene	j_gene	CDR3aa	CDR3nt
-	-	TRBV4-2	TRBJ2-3	CASSQEGAGSTDTQYF	TGTGCCAGCAGCCAAGAAGGGGCTGGGAGCACAGATACGCAGTATTTT
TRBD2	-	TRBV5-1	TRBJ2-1	CASSVTSGGSVNEQFF	TGCGCCAGCAGCGTAACTAGCGGGGGATCGGTCAATGAGCAGTTCTTC
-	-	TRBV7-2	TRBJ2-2	CASSLVGAGTGELFF	TGTGCCAGCAGCTTAGTGGGGGCTGGCACCGGGGAGCTGTTTTTT
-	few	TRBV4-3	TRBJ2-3	CASSLNSLGTGTDTQYF	TGCGCCAGCAGCCTAAACTCACTAGGAACTGGCACAGATACGCAGTATTTT
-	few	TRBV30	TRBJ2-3	CAWTSGYTQYF	TGTGCCTGGACTTCGGGTTATACGCAGTATTTT
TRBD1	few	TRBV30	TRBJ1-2	CALPGTVDFSGYTF	TGTGCCTTGCCCGGGACAGTTGATTTTTCTGGCTACACCTTC
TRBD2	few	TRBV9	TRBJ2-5	CASSPGGTWTQYF	TGTGCCAGCAGCCCCGGGGGGACCTGGACCCAGTACTTC
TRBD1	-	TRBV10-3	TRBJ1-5	CAISSSGQGEQPQHF	TGTGCCATCAGTTCAAGCGGACAGGGGGAACAGCCCCAGCATTTT
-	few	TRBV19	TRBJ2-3	CASSGLSGSSTDTQYF	TGTGCCAGTAGTGGTCTCAGCGGGTCTAGCACAGATACGCAGTATTTT
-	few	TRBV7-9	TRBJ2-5	CASNEGAEETQYF	TGTGCCAGCAACGAAGGGGCCGAAGAGACCCAGTACTTC
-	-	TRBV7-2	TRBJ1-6	CASSSSGFNSPLHF	TGTGCCAGCAGCTCGTCAGGGTTCAATTCACCCCTCCACTTT
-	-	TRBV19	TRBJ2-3	CASSDRQRDTQYF	TGTGCCAGTAGTGACCGACAGCGGGATACGCAGTATTTT
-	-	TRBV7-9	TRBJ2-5	CASSLGLETQYF	TGTGCCAGCAGCTTGGGGTTAGAGACCCAGTACTTC
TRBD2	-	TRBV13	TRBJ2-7	CASSLVAGVRYEQYF	TGTGCCAGCAGCTTAGTTGCGGGGGTGCGCTACGAGCAGTACTTC
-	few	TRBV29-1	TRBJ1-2	CSGRSGNYGYTF	TGCAGCGGTCGCAGTGGAAACTATGGCTACACCTTC
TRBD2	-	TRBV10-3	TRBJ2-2	CAISLTTSGSNTGELFF	TGTGCCATCAGCCTAACTACTAGCGGGTCGAACACCGGGGAGCTGTTTTTT
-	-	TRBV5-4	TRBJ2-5	CASSLRVGQETQYF	TGTGCCAGCAGCTTGCGGGTCGGCCAAGAGACCCAGTACTTC
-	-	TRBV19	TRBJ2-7	CASSNPRGGAYEQYF	TGTGCCAGTAGTAACCCCCGAGGGGGGGCCTACGAGCAGTACTTC
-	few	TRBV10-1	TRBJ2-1	CASSESPGREQFF	TGCGCCAGCAGTGAGTCCCCGGGACGGGAGCAGTTCTTC
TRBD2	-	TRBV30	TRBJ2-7	CAWSVQRGSEQYF	TGTGCCTGGAGTGTACAGCGGGGATCCGAGCAGTACTTC
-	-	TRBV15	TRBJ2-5	CATSRVPKGTQYF	TGTGCCACCAGCAGAGTACCGAAAGGGACCCAGTACTTC
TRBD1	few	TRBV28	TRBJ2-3	CASTTPGDSQYF	TGTGCCAGCACCACCCCTGGGGACAGTCAATATTTT
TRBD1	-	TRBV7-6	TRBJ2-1	CASSQLGGQGARYEQFF	TGTGCCAGCAGCCAGTTGGGCGGCCAGGGGGCGCGGTATGAGCAGTTCTTC
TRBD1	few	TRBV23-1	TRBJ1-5	CASPPGQGGQGGNQPQHF	TGCGCCAGCCCACCGGGACAGGGGGGTCAAGGGGGCAATCAGCCCCAGCATTTT
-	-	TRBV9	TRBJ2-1	CASNEVGTTYNEQFF	TGTGCCAGCAACGAGGTTGGGACCACCTACAATGAGCAGTTCTTC
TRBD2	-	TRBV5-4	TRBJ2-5	CASSFAPSGIQETQYF	TGTGCCAGCAGCTTCGCGCCTAGCGGGATCCAAGAGACCCAGTACTTC
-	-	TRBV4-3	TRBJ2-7	CASSQDAGGASSYEQYF	TGCGCCAGCAGCCAAGATGCGGGCGGGGCGAGCTCCTACGAGCAGTACTTC
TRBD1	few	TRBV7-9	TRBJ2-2	CASSPWDRTGELFF	TGTGCCAGCAGCCCATGGGACAGGACCGGGGAGCTGTTTTTT
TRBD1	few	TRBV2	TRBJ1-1	CASRGQEDTEAFF	TGTGCCAGCAGGGGACAGGAGGACACTGAAGCTTTCTTT
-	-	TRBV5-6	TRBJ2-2	CASSSVTGELFF	TGTGCCAGCAGCTCCGTCACCGGGGAGCTGTTTTTT
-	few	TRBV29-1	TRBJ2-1	CSVGTASFYNEQFF	TGCAGCGTCGGGACCGCGAGCTTCTACAATGAGCAGTTCTTC
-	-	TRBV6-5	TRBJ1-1	CASSLHRNTEAFF	TGTGCCAGCAGTTTACATCGGAACACTGAAGCTTTCTTT
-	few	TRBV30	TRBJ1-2	CAWSVLGSYGYTF	TGTGCCTGGAGTGTACTGGGGAGCTATGGCTACACCTTC
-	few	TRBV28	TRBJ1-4	CASIAGPPREKLFF	TGTGCCAGCATCGCGGGACCCCCGCGGGAAAAACTGTTTTTT
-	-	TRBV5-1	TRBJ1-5	CASSPLLGGQPQHF	TGCGCCAGCAGCCCTCTCCTCGGAGGACAGCCCCAGCATTTT
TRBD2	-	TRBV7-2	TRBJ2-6	CASSRESGRPPSGANVLTF	TGTGCCAGCAGCCGCGAGAGCGGGAGGCCGCCCTCTGGGGCCAACGTCCTGACTTTC
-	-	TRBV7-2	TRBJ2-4	CASRRQVSDIQYF	TGTGCCAGCAGAAGACAGGTGTCTGACATTCAGTACTTC
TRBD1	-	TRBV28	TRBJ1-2	CASSLRGDGYTF	TGTGCCAGCAGTCTCAGGGGGGATGGCTACACCTTC
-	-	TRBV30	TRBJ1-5	CAWSMTGTPRDQPQHF	TGTGCCTGGAGTATGACCGGGACCCCCCGGGATCAGCCCCAGCATTTT
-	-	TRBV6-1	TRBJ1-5	CASSGGRGGSQPQHF	TGTGCCAGTTCGGGGGGTCGGGGAGGGAGCCAGCCCCAGCATTTT
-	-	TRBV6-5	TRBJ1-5	CASSLRGQSRPQHF	TGTGCCAGCAGCCTAAGAGGACAGTCTAGGCCCCAGCATTTT